This T cell receptor beta chain was sequenced during a study of blood T cell repertoires in COVID-19. The germline V gene encodes CDR1 MNHEY and CDR2 SVGAGI. Trimming cost V 6 bases and J 6 bases, with 16 bases left between them. This CDR3 region has 14 residues. The repertoire was sequenced with immunoSEQ multiplex PCR; TCRdb's copy has only in-frame clones and lacks some. The table records some 190,000 clones, approximately 80% of them present only once. The TCR sequence derives from a man between 60 and 70 years old who had been exposed to COVID-19. The chain links TRBV6-5 to TRBJ2-3; D is perhaps TRBD2 (6 bases). The sequencing input was PBMCs or T cells enriched from blood (not recorded which). The CDR3 spells CASRGPGRDDTQYF. DNA for the CDR3: TGTGCCAGCAGAGGGCCCGGGAGAGACGATACGCAGTATTTT.